This entry concerns a single TCR beta chain. Its antigen is not identified. These data belong to a study of cytotoxic CD8 clonotypes in ibrutinib-treated CLL. As for the study in general: Responses: 24 partial, 2 complete; after median roughly 68 months, about 15 stayed remitted, some twelve progressed.

The CDR3 has 14 amino acids. V lost 5 bases and J 5 bases, leaving 15 bases between the germline ends. CDR1 is MDHEN, CDR2 SYDVKM, per germline. TCRdb's table, derived via immunoSEQ multiplex PCR, lists solely in-frame clones and lacks some. This table holds a few hundred thousand clones, roughly 79% found once. Whole-study results and caveats: Researchers report that baseline clonality outpaced age-matched healthy donors and tracked circulating CD8+ T-cell counts. Increased clonality at ibrutinib response gave way to a return toward baseline at progression.

The material sequenced was PBMCs, taken before ibrutinib treatment. This receptor was obtained from a human donor with chronic lymphocytic leukemia. V is TRBV28 and J is TRBJ1-1, with D maybe TRBD1 (5 bases). The CDR3 DNA reads as TGTGCCAGCAGTCACACCAGCCGGGGGACTGAAGCTTTCTTT. It encodes CASSHTSRGTEAFF.